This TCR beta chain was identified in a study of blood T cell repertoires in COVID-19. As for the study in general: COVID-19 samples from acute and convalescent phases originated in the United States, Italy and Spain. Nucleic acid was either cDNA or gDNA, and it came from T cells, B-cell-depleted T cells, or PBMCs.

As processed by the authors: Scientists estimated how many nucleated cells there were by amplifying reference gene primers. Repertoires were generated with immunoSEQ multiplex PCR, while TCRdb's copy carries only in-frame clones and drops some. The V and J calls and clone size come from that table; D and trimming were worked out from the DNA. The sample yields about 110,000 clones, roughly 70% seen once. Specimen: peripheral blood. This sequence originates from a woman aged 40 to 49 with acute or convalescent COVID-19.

CDR3 amino acids: CASSYPDRDQPQHF. CDR3 bases: TGTGCCAGCAGTTACCCAGACAGGGATCAGCCCCAGCATTTT. V and J are TRBV6-6 and TRBJ1-5, with 7 bases matching TRBD1. The CDR3 extends over 14 amino acids. With V trimmed by 2 bases and J by 5 bases, 3 bases remained unmatched. Germline V lookup: CDR1 MNHNY, CDR2 SVGAGI (reference sequence).